This T cell receptor beta chain came from a study of T cell responses to AZD1222 COVID-19 vaccine. Study-wide results and caveats: Most donors were white British and more were female, and clonal diversity was possibly underestimated. At 160-218 and 743-854, vaccine-associated CD4 TCRs were dominant, and they spanned spike. Of the AZD1222 recipients, only five to seven were seropositive at baseline. The study sampled repertoires only after the peak T cell response.

About this clone itself: Its specificity is unknown.

Libraries were prepared by immunoSEQ multiplex PCR; TCRdb keeps only in-frame clonotypes and omits some of them. The table lists under 200,000 clones, approximately 95% of them singletons. The CDR3 has 13 residues. The V end lost 4 bases, the J end lost 3 bases, and 9 bases lay between the germline ends. CDR1 is MGHRA, CDR2 YSYEKL, per germline. This sequence was found in an adult in good health. This chain uses TRBV4-1 with TRBJ1-1; unclear D gene. Sequenced here: peripheral blood, sampled on day 0 of AZD1222 vaccination. The CDR3 sequence: CASSRTRDTEAFF. DNA of the CDR3: TGCGCCAGCAGCCGTACGAGGGACACTGAAGCTTTCTTT.